A single sample is the source of the 21 T cell receptor beta chains below, sequenced in a study of T cells in Graves' hyperthyroidism and ophthalmopathy. RNA transcripts provided the source from which TCR beta CDR3 regions were amplified. TCR CDR3 regions were first amplified by RT-PCR with HTBI primers. Each CDR3 protein gets one entry after TCRdb re-called the multiplex PCR reads with MiXCR. The sample gives just under 750,000 distinct CDR3 sequences, roughly a third of which show up once; around 32% is in the top ten. Sequenced sample: blood. These receptors all come from a woman between 40 and 50 years old with Graves' hyperthyroidism.

This clonotype was observed a handful of times. This chain joins TRBV9 and TRBJ1-2; D call uncertain. This CDR3 is built from 15 residues. V lost 0 bases and J 6 bases, leaving 15 bases between the germline ends. Germline values: CDR1 SGDLS, CDR2 YYNGEE. In DNA form, the CDR3 reads TGTGCCAGCAGCGTAGAGAGGGAAACCTTTGATGGCTACACCTTC. Translating gives CASSVERETFDGYTF.

This clonotype was seen repeatedly, ten times or more. The chain carries TRBV6-6 and TRBJ1-2; the D gene is possibly TRBD1 (5 bases). CDR1 MNHNY and CDR2 SVGAGI come from the germline V gene (reference sequence). The length of the CDR3 is 14 residues. The V and J ends lost 1 base and 5 bases respectively, with 11 bases between them. The CDR3 loop is CASSYWGGSYGYTF. As DNA, the CDR3 is TGTGCCAGCAGTTACTGGGGCGGCAGTTATGGCTACACCTTC.

The chain joins TRBV2 to TRBJ1-1; D gene uncertain. The CDR3 has 11 residues. Germline loops: CDR1 SNHLY, CDR2 FYNNEI. V dropped 2 bases and J dropped 7 bases, with 5 bases sitting between them. The DNA of the CDR3 is TGTGCCAGCAGTGAAATGAGTGAAGCTTTCTTT. Translating gives CASSEMSEAFF.

This clonotype turned up a few times. The genes are TRBV7-9 and TRBJ1-5; 8 bases agree with TRBD1. Germline loops: CDR1 SEHNR, CDR2 FQNEAQ (reference sequence). V trimming: 6 bases; J trimming: 2 bases; junction bases outside the gene matches: 6. This CDR3 region has 15 residues. CDR3 loop: CASRPGGLGNQPQHF. CDR3 in DNA: TGTGCCAGCAGACCAGGGGGCTTGGGCAATCAGCCCCAGCATTTT.

The V gene is TRBV4-1, the J gene TRBJ1-4; no clear D gene. This CDR3 region has 16 residues. Trimming took 1 base from V and 4 from J, leaving 13 bases between them. The germline gives CDR1 MGHRA, CDR2 YSYEKL. This CDR3 is CASSQVFKQRNEKLFF. The CDR3 coding sequence is TGCGCCAGCAGCCAAGTTTTTAAACAGCGTAATGAAAAACTGTTTTTT.

At least ten counts were recorded for this clonotype. The V call is TRBV7-8, the J call TRBJ1-5; TRBD1 is a possible D gene (6 bases). This CDR3 contains 17 residues. V was trimmed by 3 bases and J by 6 bases, leaving 21 bases between them. Germline assignment: CDR1 SGHVS and CDR2 FQNEAQ. The CDR3 coding sequence is TGTGCCAGCAGCTTGAGCACAGGGTGGGGACGGGTTCAGCCCCAGCATTTT. Protein sequence: CASSLSTGWGRVQPQHF.

The chain recombines TRBV7-9 with TRBJ1-4, with D possibly being TRBD1 (5 bases). V was clipped by 6 bases and J by 8 bases, with 10 bases between them. This CDR3 has 12 residues. Per germline, CDR1 SEHNR and CDR2 FQNEAQ (reference sequence). Here the CDR3 reads CASRREGEKLFF. The CDR3 DNA reads TGTGCCAGCAGACGGGAGGGGGAAAAACTGTTTTTT. The whole variable domain, remainder taken from reference TRBV7-9 and TRBJ1-4, is DTGVSQNPRHKITKRGQNVTFRCDPISEHNRLYWYRQTLGQGPEFLTYFQNEAQLEKSRLLSDRFSAERPKGSFSTLEIQRTEQGDSAMYLCASRREGEKLFFGSGTQLSVL.

The V gene is TRBV29-1, the J gene TRBJ2-7, with 9 bases matching TRBD1. The CDR3 runs to 14 residues. The germline gives CDR1 SQVTM, CDR2 ANQGSEA. Losses at the gene ends were 2 bases for V and 3 bases for J; bases not matched to a gene: 5. The CDR3 sequence: CSVEFQTGGYEQYF. The CDR3, as DNA: TGCAGCGTTGAATTTCAGACAGGGGGCTACGAGCAGTACTTC.

The J gene is TRBJ2-7, the V gene TRBV4-1; possibly TRBD1 or TRBD2 for D (5 bases each). The CDR3 is made up of 13 amino acids. Deletions cut 8 bases from V and 0 bases from J, with 11 bases between. The germline V gene encodes CDR1 MGHRA and CDR2 YSYEKL. CDR3 sequence: CASQGPNSYEQYF. As DNA, the CDR3 is TGCGCCAGCCAGGGACCCAACTCCTACGAGCAGTACTTC.

This chain links TRBV12-5 with TRBJ1-4, with D hard to call. CDR3 length equals 12 residues. V was pared by 2 bases and J by 10 bases, with 8 bases between. Germline lookup yields CDR1 LGHNT and CDR2 FRNRAP. This CDR3 reads CASGLTLSKLFF. The CDR3 bases are TGTGCTAGTGGTTTGACACTTTCAAAACTGTTTTTT.

This rearrangement joins TRBV6-2 or TRBV6-3 to TRBJ1-5; D call uncertain. V gave up 0 bases and J gave up 7 bases, with 10 bases separating them. The CDR3 has 14 amino acids. CDR1 is MNHEY and CDR2 is SVGEGT in the germline V gene. CDR3 nucleotides: TGTGCCAGCAGTTACTCGGGAATAAGACAGCCCCAGCATTTT. Amino acid sequence: CASSYSGIRQPQHF.

This clonotype has a count of ten or more. The chain has TRBV6-1 and TRBJ1-2; 8 bases map to TRBD1. Losses at the gene ends were 0 bases for V and 5 bases for J; bases not matched to a gene: 11. The CDR3 runs to 17 residues. The germline gives CDR1 MNHNS, CDR2 SASEGT. The CDR3 DNA reads TGTGCCAGCAGTGAAGCGCTTACCAGGGGGCAGAAGTATGGCTACACCTTC. The encoded protein is CASSEALTRGQKYGYTF.

CDR3 amino acids: CASVTGAQGYGYTF. CDR3 DNA sequence: TGTGCCAGCGTCACAGGGGCCCAGGGCTATGGCTACACCTTC. The chain employs TRBV7-8 and TRBJ1-2; 7 positions match TRBD1. With 8 bases clipped from V and 4 bases from J, the junction kept 10 bases outside the gene matches. This CDR3 is built from 14 residues. CDR1 and CDR2 (germline): SGHVS, FQNEAQ.

This clonotype was counted between two and nine times. The CDR3 here is CASGLGQTGANVLTF. The CDR3, as DNA: TGTGCCAGCGGTCTTGGGCAAACTGGGGCCAACGTCCTGACTTTC. The genes are TRBV2 and TRBJ2-6; no clear D. Per the germline V gene, CDR1 is SNHLY and CDR2 is FYNNEI. The CDR3 is made up of 15 amino acids. Between the trimmed V and J ends, which lost 8 bases and 2 bases, there was a span of 13 bases.

V gene TRBV6-5 combines with J gene TRBJ2-2, with 7 bases aligning to TRBD1. CDR1 and CDR2 from the germline V gene are MNHEY and SVGAGI. There are 15 residues in the CDR3. Trimming cost V 5 bases and J 1 base; bases outside gene matches: 4. CDR3 region: CASSLRDRNTGELFF. DNA of the CDR3: TGTGCCAGCAGTCTCCGGGACAGGAACACCGGGGAGCTGTTTTTT.

This clonotype has at least ten counts. The rearrangement joins TRBV6-5 to TRBJ1-3, with 8 bases lining up with TRBD1. The CDR3 is made up of 15 amino acids. Germline CDR1 and CDR2: MNHEY and SVGAGI. After removal of 2 bases from V and 4 bases from J, the junction contained 4 bases not matched to a gene. Written as DNA, the CDR3 is TGTGCCAGCAGTTACACCGGGACAGGAGGAAACACCATATATTTT. It yields the protein CASSYTGTGGNTIYF.

This chain links TRBV5-1 with TRBJ2-7, with TRBD2 matching over 13 bases. The CDR3 contains 17 residues. Germline V gene lookup returns CDR1 SGHRS and CDR2 YFSETQ. V trimming: 5 bases; J trimming: 3 bases; junction bases outside the gene matches: 11. The DNA of the CDR3 is TGCGCCAGCAGGACCGGGATGGGGACTAGCGGGATCTACGAGCAGTACTTC. Amino acids: CASRTGMGTSGIYEQYF.

As DNA, the CDR3 is TGTGCCAGCAGCCCCCCCGAGCAGTACTTC. This sequence encodes CASSPPEQYF. The chain recombines TRBV2 with TRBJ2-7; D is uncertain. From germline, CDR1 is SNHLY and CDR2 FYNNEI. V was cut by 6 bases and J by 6 bases, with 6 bases left in between. The CDR3 runs 10 residues.

This clonotype was observed at least ten times. The CDR3 coding sequence is TGTGCCAGCCGTTCCGGGACAGCGAGTGAAAAACTGTTTTTT. As protein: CASRSGTASEKLFF. The chain combines TRBV6-1 with TRBJ1-4; the match to TRBD1 covers 7 bases. CDR1 is MNHNS and CDR2 is SASEGT in the germline V gene. The CDR3 is 14 amino acids. V shed 8 bases, J shed 7 bases, and the junction held 10 bases outside the gene matches.

As regards this clonotype: A read error may be the cause here, since a much bigger clone is one base away. The J gene is TRBJ2-7, the V gene TRBV20-1; 8 bases line up with TRBD2. The trim removed 0 bases at V and 0 bases at J, leaving 4 bases unmatched. Germline loops: CDR1 DFQATT, CDR2 SNEGSKA (reference sequence). The CDR3 loop spans 15 amino acids. CDR3 protein: CSAREGGRLSYEQYF. The CDR3 DNA sequence: TGCAGTGCTAGAGAGGGCGGGAGGCTCTCCTACGAGCAGTACTTC.

This clonotype was detected ten times or more. The rearrangement links TRBV7-9 to TRBJ1-1, with D perhaps TRBD1 (6 bases). Germline CDR1 and CDR2: SEHNR and FQNEAQ (reference sequence). The CDR3 is 14 amino acids. Between the trimmed V and J ends, which lost 5 bases and 4 bases, there was a span of 14 bases. The CDR3 bases are TGTGCCAGCAGCACACGACAGGCGAGCACTGAAGCTTTCTTT. Protein product: CASSTRQASTEAFF. Full variable domain (outside the CDR3, taken from reference TRBV7-9 and TRBJ1-1): DTGVSQNPRHKITKRGQNVTFRCDPISEHNRLYWYRQTLGQGPEFLTYFQNEAQLEKSRLLSDRFSAERPKGSFSTLEIQRTEQGDSAMYLCASSTRQASTEAFFGQGTRLTVV.